One and the same sample provided the 6 T cell receptor beta chains below, sequenced in a study of blood T cell repertoires in COVID-19. The table came from immunoSEQ multiplex PCR; TCRdb's copy has only in-frame clones and leaves some out. The table lists roughly 86,000 clones, around three quarters of them singletons. Sample: peripheral blood. These receptors were collected from a man aged 45 to 65 who had recovered from COVID-19.

This rearrangement joins TRBV6-1 to TRBJ2-1; unclear D gene. CDR3 length equals 14 residues. V lost 8 bases to trimming and J lost 3 bases, with 14 bases between them. CDR1 is MNHNS and CDR2 is SASEGT in the germline V gene. CDR3 protein: CASSRRGDYNEQFF. In DNA form, the CDR3 reads TGTGCCAGCTCCAGAAGAGGAGACTACAATGAGCAGTTCTTC.

The V and J genes are TRBV24-1 and TRBJ2-1; no reliable D call. CDR1 KGHDR and CDR2 SFDVKD come from the germline V gene. Trimming pared 3 bases from V and 8 bases from J, leaving 7 bases between. The CDR3 consists of 12 residues. The CDR3 bases are TGTGCCACCAGTGATCGACTGGATGAGCAGTTCTTC. Translated, it gives CATSDRLDEQFF.

The chain uses TRBV9 and TRBJ1-2; TRBD1 agrees at 7 bases. V gave up 4 bases and J gave up 4 bases; unmatched junction bases: 10. The CDR3 runs to 15 residues. Per the germline V gene, CDR1 is SGDLS and CDR2 is YYNGEE. Written as DNA, the CDR3 is TGTGCCAGCAGCACAGGGGCGGTAATTGGCTATGGCTACACCTTC. Protein: CASSTGAVIGYGYTF.

DNA for the CDR3: TGTGCCATCAGCTCAGGGGGGACAGGGGGCGGGGAGACCCAGTACTTC. Translated: CAISSGGTGGGETQYF. The rearrangement joins TRBV10-3 to TRBJ2-5, with 12 nucleotides matching TRBD1. Looked up from germline, CDR1 is ENHRY and CDR2 is SYGVKD. J gave up 5 bases and V 6 bases, and 10 bases lay outside the gene matches. The CDR3 extends over 16 amino acids.

This chain links TRBV12-3 or TRBV12-4 with TRBJ1-3; D is undetermined. The CDR3 totals 12 residues. The germline V and J ends were trimmed by 3 bases and 3 bases, with 3 bases remaining between them. This CDR3 reads CASSFSGNTIYF. The CDR3 nucleotides are TGTGCCAGCAGTTTTAGTGGAAACACCATATATTTT.

The chain links TRBV9 to TRBJ1-6, with TRBD1 matching 7 bases. This CDR3 is 17 amino acids long. Germline V lookup: CDR1 SGDLS, CDR2 YYNGEE. V was clipped by 0 bases and J by 7 bases; unmatched bases: 10. In DNA form, the CDR3 reads TGTGCCAGCAGCGTAGATGGGATCGCGACAGGGAATTCACCCCTCCACTTT. Translated: CASSVDGIATGNSPLHF.